Each of the 13 T cell receptor beta chains below was sequenced from the same sample in a study of OX40 agonist ivuxolimab in advanced cancers. Assay: immunoSEQ multiplex PCR; the TCRdb copy retains only in-frame clones and omits some. This sample has 90,000 to 120,000 clones, with around 93% found just once. Sequenced material: CD4+ or CD8+ T cells sorted from blood, taken in a trial of the OX40 agonist ivuxolimab. The receptors originated from an adult with an advanced solid tumor such as melanoma, head and neck, liver or kidney cancer.

The chain carries TRBV7-3 and TRBJ2-3, with D unresolved. Deletions cut 1 base from V and 1 base from J, with 15 bases between. This CDR3 region has 17 residues. CDR1 and CDR2 from the germline V gene are SGHTA and FQGTGA. The CDR3 loop is CASSLMPLNPGTDTQYF. The CDR3 DNA is TGTGCCAGCAGCTTAATGCCCCTAAATCCTGGCACAGATACGCAGTATTTT.

This clone showed up just a few times. Distinct nucleotide sequences in the sample also encode this CDR3. The rearrangement uses TRBV6-1 and TRBJ2-5, with 11 positions matching TRBD2. The CDR3 is 17 amino acids. The V gene end was trimmed by 2 bases and the J gene end by 2 bases; junction bases not matched to a gene: 7. From germline, CDR1 is MNHNS and CDR2 SASEGT. CDR3 coding DNA: TGTGCCAGCAGTGAAAGGGGGCCTAGCGGGGGGCAAGAGACCCAGTACTTC. As protein: CASSERGPSGGQETQYF.

In this sample, this clone turned up once. J is TRBJ2-7 and V is TRBV6-6, with unresolved D. The CDR3 length is 13 residues. Per the germline V gene, CDR1 is MNHNY and CDR2 is SVGAGI (reference sequence). Trimming left V 6 bases short and J 0 bases short, with 9 bases between. In nucleotides, the CDR3 is TGTGCCAGCAGGGCTTACACCTCCTACGAGCAGTACTTC. Its protein is CASRAYTSYEQYF.

The chain uses TRBV18 and TRBJ2-7; 8 bases agree with TRBD2. This CDR3 is 14 amino acids long. CDR1 is KGHSH and CDR2 is LQKENI in the germline V gene. The ends lost 5 bases at V and 2 bases at J; junction bases unmatched: 5. For the CDR3, the DNA is TGTGCCAGCTCAGAGCGGGGGACCCCCTACGAGCAGTACTTC. Protein product: CASSERGTPYEQYF.

J is TRBJ1-4 and V is TRBV18, with D perhaps TRBD1 (5 bases). Germline CDR1 and CDR2: KGHSH and LQKENI. This CDR3 has 16 amino acids. Trimming took 1 base from V and 6 from J, leaving 15 bases between them. The CDR3 sequence is CASSPLEQAGYEKLFF. Here the CDR3 DNA reads TGTGCCAGCTCACCACTGGAACAGGCTGGGTATGAAAAACTGTTTTTT.

The chain joins TRBV5-1 to TRBJ2-1; 13 bases line up with TRBD2. Germline assignment: CDR1 SGHRS and CDR2 YFSETQ. With 4 bases clipped from V and 5 bases from J, the junction kept 15 bases outside the gene matches. The CDR3 loop spans 19 amino acids. The CDR3 DNA follows: TGCGCCAGCAGCCCGGAGAAACTAGCGGGAGGGCGTGGTGACAATGAGCAGTTCTTC. Translating gives CASSPEKLAGGRGDNEQFF.

This clone was found a few times. This chain links TRBV7-6 with TRBJ2-7, with TRBD2 matching over 12 bases. The CDR3 is made up of 15 amino acids. Germline CDR1 and CDR2: SGHVS and FNYEAQ. V dropped 3 bases and J dropped 5; count of bases not matched to a gene: 5. Here the CDR3 reads CASSLASGRANEQYF. The DNA for the CDR3 is TGTGCCAGCAGCTTGGCTAGCGGGAGGGCAAACGAGCAGTACTTC.

As for this clone: The junction does not match germline at one end; this may be a read error. The chain uses TRBV2 and TRBJ2-7, with 13 bases identical to TRBD2. Germline lookup yields CDR1 SNHLY and CDR2 FYNNEI. The CDR3 spans 14 residues. In DNA, the CDR3 is TGTGCCACCACCTCGGGACTAGCGGGGAGCCCCCCGGGCTTC. This sequence encodes CATTSGLAGSPPGF.

The V gene is TRBV14, the J gene TRBJ2-3; D is unclear. The CDR3 contains 15 residues. The germline V and J ends were trimmed by 2 bases and 2 bases, with 11 bases remaining between them. Germline values: CDR1 SGHDN, CDR2 FVKESK. The CDR3 is CASSQRRQHTDTQYF. CDR3 coding DNA: TGTGCCAGCAGCCAAAGGCGTCAGCACACAGATACGCAGTATTTT.

This CDR3 is CASSWGATKPGNTIYF. CDR3 in DNA: TGTGCCAGCAGCTGGGGGGCCACGAAACCGGGGAACACCATATATTTT. The rearrangement joins TRBV5-6 to TRBJ1-3, with D perhaps matching TRBD1 (6 bases). The germline V gene encodes CDR1 SGHDT and CDR2 YYEEEE. The CDR3 totals 16 residues. Trimming took 3 bases from V and 7 from J, leaving 20 bases between them.

This chain uses TRBV5-1 with TRBJ2-7; 8 positions agree with TRBD1. This CDR3 contains 13 residues. Unmatched junction bases numbered 3, after V lost 1 base and J lost 6 bases. Germline V CDR1 and CDR2: SGHRS, YFSETQ. The CDR3 nucleotides read TGCGCCAGCAGCTTGACACAGGGGGTCGAGCAGTACTTC. Translating it yields CASSLTQGVEQYF.

V gene TRBV10-2 combines with J gene TRBJ2-5; no firm D call. V lost 6 bases to trimming and J lost 2 bases, with 13 bases between them. This CDR3 is 14 amino acids long. Germline V gene sequence: CDR1 WSHSY, CDR2 SAAADI. DNA for the CDR3: TGCGCCAGCAGGCCTCGACTGTTACAAGAGACCCAGTACTTC. It translates to CASRPRLLQETQYF.

V gene TRBV6-5 combines with J gene TRBJ1-1; D might be TRBD1 (6 bases). Trimming stripped 7 bases from V and 5 bases from J, with 17 bases between. Germline assignment: CDR1 MNHEY and CDR2 SVGAGI. There are 14 residues in the CDR3. The CDR3 nucleotides read TGTGCCAGCAACCCGGACAGTGGGAGGACTGAAGCTTTCTTT. It yields the protein CASNPDSGRTEAFF.